The present entry profiles one TCR beta chain with its context. The target antigen is unknown. Germline V lookup: CDR1 SGHRS, CDR2 YFSETQ. The CDR3 spans 11 residues. Trimming removed 10 bases at V and 8 bases at J, with 15 bases between. The sample comes from a study of OX40 agonist ivuxolimab in advanced cancers. Study context: Those treated in dose escalation had hepatocellular carcinoma, melanoma, renal cell cancer or head and neck cancer. The study reported partial responses in three patients: one hepatocellular carcinoma, two cutaneous melanoma.

Generated by immunoSEQ multiplex PCR, the TCRdb table keeps only in-frame clones and is missing some. The data show around 80,000 clones, about 85% seen once. At baseline, cycle 4 day 1, and cycle 7 day 1, blood was sampled. Findings and caveats of the study: At 0.1-3.0 mg/kg, partial responders had clonal expansion among the lowest observed.

V is TRBV5-1 and J is TRBJ1-1; D might be TRBD1 (6 bases). The specimen was CD4+ or CD8+ T cells sorted from blood, collected in a trial of the OX40 agonist ivuxolimab. The sequence was collected from an adult with an advanced solid tumor such as melanoma, head and neck, liver or kidney cancer. The CDR3 DNA sequence: TGCGCCGGCCTACAGGGAACCGAAGCTTTCTTT. This codes for CAGLQGTEAFF.